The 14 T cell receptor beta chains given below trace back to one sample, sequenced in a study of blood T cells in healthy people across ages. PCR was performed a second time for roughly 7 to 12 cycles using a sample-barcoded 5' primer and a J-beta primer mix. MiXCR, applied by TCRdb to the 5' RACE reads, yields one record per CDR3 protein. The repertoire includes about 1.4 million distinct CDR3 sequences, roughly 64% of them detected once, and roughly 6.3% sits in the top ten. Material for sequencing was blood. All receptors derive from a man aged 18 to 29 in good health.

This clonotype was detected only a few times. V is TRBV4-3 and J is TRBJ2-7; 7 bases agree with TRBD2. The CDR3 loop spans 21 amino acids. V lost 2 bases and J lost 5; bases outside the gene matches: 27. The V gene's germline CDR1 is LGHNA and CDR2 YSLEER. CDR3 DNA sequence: TGCGCCAGCAGCCAAATTAAAAGGGACTATGGCCCGCCGCTAGAAAACGACGAGCAGTACTTC. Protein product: CASSQIKRDYGPPLENDEQYF.

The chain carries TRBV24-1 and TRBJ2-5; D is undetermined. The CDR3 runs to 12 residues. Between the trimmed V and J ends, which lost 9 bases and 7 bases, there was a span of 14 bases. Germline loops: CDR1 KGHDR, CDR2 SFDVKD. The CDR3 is CATASETRTQYF. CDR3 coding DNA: TGTGCCACCGCGTCCGAGACGAGGACCCAGTACTTC.

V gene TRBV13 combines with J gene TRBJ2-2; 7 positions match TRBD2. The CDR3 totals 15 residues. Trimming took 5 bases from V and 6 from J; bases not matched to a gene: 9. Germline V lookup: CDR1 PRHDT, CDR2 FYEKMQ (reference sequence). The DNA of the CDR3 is TGTGCCAGCAGCCTTCTGCAGACTAGCCCCGGGGAGCTGTTTTTT. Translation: CASSLLQTSPGELFF.

Here the CDR3 DNA reads TGTGCCAGCAGCCAAGAGAGGACAGTCTCTGGGGCCAACGTCCTGACTTTC. Translating gives CASSQERTVSGANVLTF. V and J are TRBV3-1 and TRBJ2-6; D perhaps matches TRBD1 (6 bases). V was shortened by 0 bases and J by 0 bases, with 9 bases between the two germline ends. The CDR3 length is 17 residues. Germline CDR1 reads LGHDT; CDR2 reads YNNKEL (reference sequence).

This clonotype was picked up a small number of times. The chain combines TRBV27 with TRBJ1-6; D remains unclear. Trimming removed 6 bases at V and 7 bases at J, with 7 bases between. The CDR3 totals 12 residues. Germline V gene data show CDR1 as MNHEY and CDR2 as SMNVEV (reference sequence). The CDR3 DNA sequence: TGTGCCAGCAGCACCTCAAATTCACCCCTCCACTTT. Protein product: CASSTSNSPLHF.

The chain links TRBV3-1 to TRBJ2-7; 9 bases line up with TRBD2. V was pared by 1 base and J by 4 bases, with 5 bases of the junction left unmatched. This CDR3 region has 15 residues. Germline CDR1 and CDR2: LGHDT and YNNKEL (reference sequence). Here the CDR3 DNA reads TGTGCCAGCAGCCAAGTAGCGGGGGTCCTGTACGAGCAGTACTTC. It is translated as CASSQVAGVLYEQYF.

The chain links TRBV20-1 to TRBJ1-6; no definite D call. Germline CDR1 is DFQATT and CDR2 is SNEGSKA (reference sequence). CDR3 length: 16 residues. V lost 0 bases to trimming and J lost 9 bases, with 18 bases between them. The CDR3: CSARDLGRSWGSPLHF. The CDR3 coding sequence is TGCAGTGCTAGAGATTTAGGGCGGTCGTGGGGTTCACCCCTCCACTTT.

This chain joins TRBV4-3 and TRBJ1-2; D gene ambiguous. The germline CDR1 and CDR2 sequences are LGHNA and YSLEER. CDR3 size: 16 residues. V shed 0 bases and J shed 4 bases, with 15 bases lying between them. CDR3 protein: CASSQDYEAPLYGYTF. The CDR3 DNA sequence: TGCGCCAGCAGCCAAGATTACGAGGCTCCTCTCTATGGCTACACCTTC.

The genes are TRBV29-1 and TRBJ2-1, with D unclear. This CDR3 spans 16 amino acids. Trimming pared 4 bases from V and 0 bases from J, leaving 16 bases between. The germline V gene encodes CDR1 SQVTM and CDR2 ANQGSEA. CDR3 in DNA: TGCAGCGTTGGAGGTGTAGCCGTCAGCTCCTACAATGAGCAGTTCTTC. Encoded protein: CSVGGVAVSSYNEQFF.

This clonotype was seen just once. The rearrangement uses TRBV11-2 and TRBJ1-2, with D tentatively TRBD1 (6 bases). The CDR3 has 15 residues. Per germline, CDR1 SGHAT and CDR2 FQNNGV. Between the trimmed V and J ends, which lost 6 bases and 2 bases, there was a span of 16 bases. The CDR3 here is CASRTTGILNYGYTF. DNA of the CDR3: TGTGCCAGCAGGACCACAGGGATCCTAAACTATGGCTACACCTTC.

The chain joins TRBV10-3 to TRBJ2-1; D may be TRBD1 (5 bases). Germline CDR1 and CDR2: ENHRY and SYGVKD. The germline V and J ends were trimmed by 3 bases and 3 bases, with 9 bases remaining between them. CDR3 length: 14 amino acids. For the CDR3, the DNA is TGTGCCATCAGTGACGGGCAGGGCTACAATGAGCAGTTCTTC. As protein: CAISDGQGYNEQFF.

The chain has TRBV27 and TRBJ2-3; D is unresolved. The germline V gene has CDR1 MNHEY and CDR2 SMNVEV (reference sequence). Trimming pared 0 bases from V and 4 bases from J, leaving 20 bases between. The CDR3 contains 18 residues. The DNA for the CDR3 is TGTGCCAGCAGTTTATCGATAATTTCTGTCTACACCCCAGATACGCAGTATTTT. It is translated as CASSLSIISVYTPDTQYF.

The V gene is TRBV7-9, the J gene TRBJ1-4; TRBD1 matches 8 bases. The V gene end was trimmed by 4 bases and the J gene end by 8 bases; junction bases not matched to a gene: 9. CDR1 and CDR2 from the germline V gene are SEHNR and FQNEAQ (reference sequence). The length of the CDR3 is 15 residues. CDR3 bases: TGTGCCAGCAGCTCAGCAGGGGGCGTCAGGGAAAAACTGTTTTTT. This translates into CASSSAGGVREKLFF. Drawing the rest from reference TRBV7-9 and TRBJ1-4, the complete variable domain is DTGVSQNPRHKITKRGQNVTFRCDPISEHNRLYWYRQTLGQGPEFLTYFQNEAQLEKSRLLSDRFSAERPKGSFSTLEIQRTEQGDSAMYLCASSSAGGVREKLFFGSGTQLSVL.

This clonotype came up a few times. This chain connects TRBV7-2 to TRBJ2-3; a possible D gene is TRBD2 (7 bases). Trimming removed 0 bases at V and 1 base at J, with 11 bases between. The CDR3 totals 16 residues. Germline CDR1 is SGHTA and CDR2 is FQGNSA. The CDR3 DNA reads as TGTGCCAGCAGCTTAGCGGGGGGGCCGGGCACAGATACGCAGTATTTT. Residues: CASSLAGGPGTDTQYF.